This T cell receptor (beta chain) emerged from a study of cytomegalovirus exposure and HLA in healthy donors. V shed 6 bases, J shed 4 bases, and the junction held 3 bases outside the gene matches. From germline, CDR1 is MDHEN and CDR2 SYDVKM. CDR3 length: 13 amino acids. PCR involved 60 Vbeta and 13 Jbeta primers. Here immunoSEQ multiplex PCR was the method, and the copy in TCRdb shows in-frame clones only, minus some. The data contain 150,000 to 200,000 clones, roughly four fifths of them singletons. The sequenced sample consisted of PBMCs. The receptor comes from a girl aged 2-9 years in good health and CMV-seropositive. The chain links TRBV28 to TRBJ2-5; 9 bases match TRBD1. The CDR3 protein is CASSTTGGETQYF. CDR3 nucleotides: TGTGCCAGCAGCACGACAGGGGGAGAGACCCAGTACTTC.